The 18 T cell receptor beta chains below were found in one sample sequenced in a study of OX40 agonist ivuxolimab in advanced cancers. The library came from the immunoSEQ multiplex PCR assay. TCRdb retrieved this table from immuneACCESS and kept in-frame rearrangements only. Not all clones are present; in checked studies, unresolved V genes account for under half, and no reason is known for the remainder. This sample gives 35,000 to 40,000 clones in total; approximately 80% of them show up just once. In total, the top ten clones hold around 2% of the sample. This sample comprised CD4+ or CD8+ T cells sorted from blood, obtained in a trial of the OX40 agonist ivuxolimab. The receptors come from an adult with an advanced solid tumor such as melanoma, head and neck, liver or kidney cancer.

The genes are TRBV19 and TRBJ2-1, with D tentatively TRBD2 (6 bases). Germline V lookup: CDR1 LNHDA, CDR2 SQIVND (reference sequence). Trimming shortened V by 2 bases and J by 0 bases, and 14 bases separated the two germline ends. This CDR3 is built from 17 residues. The CDR3 sequence is CASSISEAGSSYNEQFF. Here the CDR3 DNA reads TGTGCCAGTAGTATATCTGAGGCGGGGTCCTCCTACAATGAGCAGTTCTTC. Combining the CDR3 with reference TRBV19 and TRBJ2-1 gives the whole variable domain DGGITQSPKYLFRKEGQNVTLSCEQNLNHDAMYWYRQDPGQGLRLIYYSQIVNDFQKGDIAEGYSVSREKKESFPLTVTSAQKNPTAFYLCASSISEAGSSYNEQFFGPGTRLTVL.

As DNA, the CDR3 is TGCGCCAGCAGTCGCAACAGGGCGCAGCCCCAGCATTTT. Encoded protein: CASSRNRAQPQHF. The V and J genes are TRBV23-1 and TRBJ1-5; maybe TRBD1 (6 bases). Being an ORF, TRBV23-1 has a function that is uncertain. The CDR3 covers 13 residues. Trimming took 4 bases from V and 7 from J, leaving 11 bases between them.

CDR3 coding DNA: TGTGCCAGCAGTGAAGCGGCGCAGCGAATCGTCTATGGCTACACCTTC. Translated: CASSEAAQRIVYGYTF. V is TRBV2 and J is TRBJ1-2; D is undetermined. Trimming took off 0 bases at V and 4 bases at J, with 15 bases between the two ends. The length of the CDR3 is 16 residues. Germline CDR1 SNHLY, CDR2 FYNNEI.

V gene TRBV18 combines with J gene TRBJ2-1; the D is unclear. V lost 1 base and J lost 4, with 8 bases in between. Germline lookup yields CDR1 KGHSH and CDR2 LQKENI. The CDR3 is 14 residues long. The CDR3, as DNA: TGTGCCAGCTCACCACAAAACAGTTACAATGAGCAGTTCTTC. Protein product: CASSPQNSYNEQFF.

This clone was seen just once. The chain joins TRBV5-1 to TRBJ1-1; 8 bases line up with TRBD1. The V and J ends lost 0 bases and 4 bases, in that order; junction bases with no gene match: 8. Germline CDR1 SGHRS, CDR2 YFSETQ. The CDR3 totals 16 residues. CDR3 sequence: CASSLDGQGESTEAFF. Written as DNA, the CDR3 is TGCGCCAGCAGCTTGGATGGACAGGGCGAGAGCACTGAAGCTTTCTTT.

The chain carries TRBV30 and TRBJ1-3; D not certain. The CDR3 runs 11 residues. CDR1 and CDR2 from the germline V gene are GTSNPN and SVGIG (reference sequence). The V gene lost 8 bases and the J gene lost 4 bases, with 9 bases spanning the gap. Here the CDR3 DNA reads TGTGCCGGCAGGATGGGAAACACCATATATTTT. This sequence encodes CAGRMGNTIYF. Full variable domain (remainder filled in from reference TRBV30 and TRBJ1-3): SQTIHQWPATLVQPVGSPLSLECTVEGTSNPNLYWYRQAAGRGLQLLFYSVGIGQISSEVPQNLSASRPQDRQFILSSKKLLLSDSGFYLCAGRMGNTIYFGEGSWLTVV.

The chain uses TRBV11-2 and TRBJ2-1; 9 bases are shared with TRBD2. The V gene's germline CDR1 is SGHAT and CDR2 FQNNGV. V was pared by 5 bases and J by 10 bases, with 15 bases of the junction left unmatched. The CDR3 contains 16 residues. This CDR3 is CASSILAGAQVLEQFF. CDR3 bases: TGTGCCAGCAGCATCTTAGCGGGGGCCCAAGTGTTAGAGCAGTTCTTC.

This sequence joins TRBV10-3 and TRBJ2-3; TRBD2 agrees at 14 bases. Per the germline V gene, CDR1 is ENHRY and CDR2 is SYGVKD. The CDR3 runs to 16 residues. V lost 10 bases to trimming and J lost 5 bases; unmatched junction nucleotides: 11. This chain's CDR3 is CASRRLAGGPIDTQYF. In nucleotides, the CDR3 is TGTGCCAGCAGGCGACTAGCGGGGGGGCCTATAGATACGCAGTATTTT.

This clone was seen just once. The chain carries TRBV30 and TRBJ2-7, with D possibly called TRBD1 or TRBD2 (5 bases each). The CDR3 loop spans 15 amino acids. V was pared by 2 bases and J by 7 bases, with 21 bases between. CDR1 and CDR2 (germline): GTSNPN, SVGIG (reference sequence). The CDR3 bases are TGTGCCTGGAGTCGCCTCGGGGCCGCCGCTCGTGAGCAGTACTTC. This gives the protein CAWSRLGAAAREQYF. Filled out from reference TRBV30 and TRBJ2-7, the complete variable domain reads SQTIHQWPATLVQPVGSPLSLECTVEGTSNPNLYWYRQAAGRGLQLLFYSVGIGQISSEVPQNLSASRPQDRQFILSSKKLLLSDSGFYLCAWSRLGAAAREQYFGPGTRLTVT.

The chain carries TRBV5-4 and TRBJ2-1; 8 bases agree with TRBD2. Germline V gene data show CDR1 as SGHNT and CDR2 as YYREEE (reference sequence). The CDR3 sequence is 15 residues long. The V segment lost 0 bases and the J segment 2 bases; nucleotides outside the gene matches: 1. The CDR3, as DNA: TGTGCCAGCAGCTTGGATAGCGGGACCTACAATGAGCAGTTCTTC. Amino acid sequence: CASSLDSGTYNEQFF.

The chain links TRBV6-1 to TRBJ2-7; unclear D gene. V was clipped by 0 bases and J by 7 bases, with 16 bases between them. Looked up from germline, CDR1 is MNHNS and CDR2 is SASEGT. This CDR3 spans 15 amino acids. CDR3 region: CASSEAIGRTLEQYF. CDR3 nucleotide sequence: TGTGCCAGCAGTGAAGCGATCGGTCGGACGCTTGAGCAGTACTTC.

The chain links TRBV4-3 to TRBJ2-5; D not certain. The V and J ends lost 4 bases and 4 bases respectively, with 19 bases between them. Germline CDR1 and CDR2: LGHNA and YSLEER. The CDR3 sequence is 16 residues long. CDR3 sequence reads: CASSPSWPGSGETQYF. The CDR3 DNA reads as TGCGCCAGCAGCCCCTCCTGGCCCGGCAGTGGAGAGACCCAGTACTTC.

V gene TRBV7-7 combines with J gene TRBJ1-2; 7 bases align to TRBD1. The CDR3 covers 11 residues. The V gene's germline CDR1 is SSHAT and CDR2 FNYEAQ (reference sequence). The CDR3 sequence is CAIGTDYGYTF. DNA for the CDR3: TGTGCGATTGGGACAGACTATGGCTACACCTTC.

The chain joins TRBV10-3 to TRBJ2-5; 8 bases align to TRBD1. The J call may be in error: the DNA end matches TRBJ2-7 better. Germline-derived CDR1 and CDR2 are ENHRY and SYGVKD. The CDR3 sequence is 13 residues long. CDR3 coding DNA: TGTGCCATCAGTGAGACAGGGGGTGGCGAGCAGTACTTC. It yields the protein CAISETGGGEQYF.

The V gene is TRBV10-3, the J gene TRBJ1-1; no definite D call. Trimming left V 6 bases short and J 0 bases short, with 11 bases between. This CDR3 comprises 14 residues. CDR1 is ENHRY, CDR2 SYGVKD, per germline. The CDR3 nucleotides are TGTGCCATCAGGCCGTCTGGGCTGAACACTGAAGCTTTCTTT. It yields the protein CAIRPSGLNTEAFF.

This clone appeared a single time. The rearrangement joins TRBV4-3 to TRBJ2-3; TRBD2 matches 13 bases. The CDR3 is 17 residues long. Germline CDR1 LGHNA, CDR2 YSLEER. V was clipped by 1 base and J by 5 bases; unmatched bases: 6. The CDR3 loop is CASSQGFGLAGVDTQYF. CDR3 nucleotides: TGCGCCAGCAGCCAAGGTTTCGGACTAGCGGGGGTAGATACGCAGTATTTT.

The chain is built from TRBV19 and TRBJ1-1; a possible D gene is TRBD1 (6 bases). This CDR3 has 15 amino acids. Germline V gene data show CDR1 as LNHDA and CDR2 as SQIVND (reference sequence). The V gene lost 5 bases and the J gene lost 4 bases, with 17 bases spanning the gap. CDR3 nucleotides: TGTGCCAGTAGTTTGAGAAACAGGGAATTCACTGAAGCTTTCTTT. It codes for CASSLRNREFTEAFF.

The V and J genes are TRBV9 and TRBJ1-6, with D possibly being TRBD1 (5 bases). This CDR3 has 14 residues. Trimming shortened V by 4 bases and J by 6 bases, and 11 bases separated the two germline ends. Germline values: CDR1 SGDLS, CDR2 YYNGEE. As DNA, the CDR3 is TGTGCCAGCAGCTCTACAGGCGGTAATTCACCCCTCCACTTT. This translates into CASSSTGGNSPLHF.